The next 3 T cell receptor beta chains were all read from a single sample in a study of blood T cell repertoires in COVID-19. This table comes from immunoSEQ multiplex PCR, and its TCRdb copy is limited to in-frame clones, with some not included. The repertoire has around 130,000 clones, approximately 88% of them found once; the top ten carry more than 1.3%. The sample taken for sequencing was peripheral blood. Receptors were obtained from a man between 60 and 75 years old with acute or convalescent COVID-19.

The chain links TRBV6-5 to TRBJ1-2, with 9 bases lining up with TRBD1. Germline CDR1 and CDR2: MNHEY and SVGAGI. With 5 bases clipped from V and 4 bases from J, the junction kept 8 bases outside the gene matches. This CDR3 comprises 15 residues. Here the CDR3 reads CASSTPDRGSYGYTF. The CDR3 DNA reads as TGTGCCAGCAGTACGCCGGACAGGGGCTCCTATGGCTACACCTTC.

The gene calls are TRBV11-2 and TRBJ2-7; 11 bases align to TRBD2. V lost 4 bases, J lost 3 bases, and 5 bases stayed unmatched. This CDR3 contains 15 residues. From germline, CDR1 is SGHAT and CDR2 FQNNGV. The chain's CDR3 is CASSSLTSGGYEQYF. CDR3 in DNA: TGTGCCAGCAGCTCCTTAACTAGCGGGGGCTACGAGCAGTACTTC. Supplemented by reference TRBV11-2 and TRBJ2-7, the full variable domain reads EAGVAQSPRYKIIEKRQSVAFWCNPISGHATLYWYQQILGQGPKLLIQFQNNGVVDDSQLPKDRFSAERLKGVDSTLKIQPAKLEDSAVYLCASSSLTSGGYEQYFGPGTRLTVT.

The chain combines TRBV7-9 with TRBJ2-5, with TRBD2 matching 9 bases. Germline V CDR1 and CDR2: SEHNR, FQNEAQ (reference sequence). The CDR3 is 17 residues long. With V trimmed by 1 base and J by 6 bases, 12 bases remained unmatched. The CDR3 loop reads CASSLDLAGVLGKTQYF. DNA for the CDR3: TGTGCCAGCAGCTTAGATTTAGCGGGGGTACTTGGAAAGACCCAGTACTTC.